These 18 T cell receptor beta chains share one sample of origin, sequenced in a study of cytotoxic CD8 clonotypes in ibrutinib-treated CLL. Assay used: immunoSEQ multiplex PCR; TCRdb lists only in-frame clones, some missing. Here the sample spans under 300,000 clones, approximately 76% being singletons. The source material was PBMCs, sampled at disease progression, from a patient treated with ibrutinib. The receptors were sampled from a human donor with chronic lymphocytic leukemia.

The V gene is TRBV2, the J gene TRBJ2-1; TRBD2 agrees at 10 bases. Germline loops: CDR1 SNHLY, CDR2 FYNNEI. The J segment lost 8 bases and the V segment lost 7 bases, leaving 11 bases of the junction unmatched. The CDR3 is 15 residues long. The DNA of the CDR3 is TGTGCCAGCAACCCGCGAGGACTAGCGGCAGATGAGCAGTTCTTC. It yields the protein CASNPRGLAADEQFF.

The sample holds one count of this clone. The chain carries TRBV6-5 and TRBJ2-7; 8 positions agree with TRBD2. CDR1 and CDR2 (germline): MNHEY, SVGAGI. With V trimmed by 0 bases and J by 5 bases, 6 bases remained unmatched. This CDR3 region has 15 residues. The CDR3 region is CASSYSGGRTHEQYF. CDR3 bases: TGTGCCAGCAGTTACTCAGGCGGGAGGACCCACGAGCAGTACTTC.

The CDR3 DNA is TGCAGCGTTGAACCGGGGGCTGAGCAGTTCTTC. Protein product: CSVEPGAEQFF. The chain joins TRBV29-1 to TRBJ2-1; D is perhaps TRBD1 or TRBD2 (6 bases each). Germline CDR1 SQVTM, CDR2 ANQGSEA. The V end lost 2 bases, the J end lost 9 bases, and 8 bases lay between the germline ends. The CDR3 runs to 11 residues.

This clone appeared a few times. The chain uses TRBV19 and TRBJ2-7; no reliable D call. The CDR3 sequence is 14 residues long. Trimming shortened V by 4 bases and J by 1 base, and 11 bases separated the two germline ends. The germline V gene encodes CDR1 LNHDA and CDR2 SQIVND (reference sequence). Here the CDR3 DNA reads TGTGCCAGTAGTACGGTAGTCACATCCTACGAGCAGTACTTC. It encodes CASSTVVTSYEQYF.

For the CDR3, the DNA is TGCGCCAGCAGCTTGACCACAGATACGCAGTATTTT. It yields the protein CASSLTTDTQYF. J is TRBJ2-3 and V is TRBV5-1; D not certain. The CDR3 has 12 residues. The germline V gene has CDR1 SGHRS and CDR2 YFSETQ. Deletions cut 1 base from V and 2 bases from J, with 2 bases between.

This clone was seen more than once but under ten times. CDR3 protein: CASSDPSGGFYEQYF. As DNA, the CDR3 is TGCGCCAGCAGTGATCCTAGCGGGGGTTTCTACGAGCAGTACTTC. The chain links TRBV10-1 to TRBJ2-7; TRBD2 matches 10 bases. Germline V gene sequence: CDR1 WNHNN, CDR2 SYGVQD (reference sequence). V lost 3 bases to trimming and J lost 3 bases; unmatched junction nucleotides: 5. The length of the CDR3 is 15 residues.

V usage is TRBV18 and J usage is TRBJ2-3; TRBD2 is a possible D gene (5 bases). This CDR3 has 13 amino acids. Germline V gives CDR1 KGHSH, CDR2 LQKENI. V was cut by 5 bases and J by 1 base, with 7 bases left in between. The CDR3 reads CASSAGGTDTQYF. CDR3 coding DNA: TGTGCCAGCTCAGCGGGTGGCACAGATACGCAGTATTTT.

V is TRBV27 and J is TRBJ2-3, with TRBD2 identical over 8 bases. Trimming took 3 bases from V and 4 from J; bases not matched to a gene: 3. The V gene's germline CDR1 is MNHEY and CDR2 SMNVEV (reference sequence). There are 14 residues in the CDR3. CDR3 sequence: CASSFGLASDTQYF. CDR3 nucleotides: TGTGCCAGCAGTTTTGGACTAGCTTCAGATACGCAGTATTTT.

In regard to this clone: Other DNA sequences of this sample code for an identical CDR3. The J gene is TRBJ2-7, the V gene TRBV29-1; D unclear. The CDR3 runs to 13 residues. Trimming left V 6 bases short and J 3 bases short, with 15 bases between. Germline CDR1 SQVTM, CDR2 ANQGSEA. The CDR3 reads CSVVLGRGYEQYF. The CDR3 coding sequence is TGCAGCGTGGTGCTCGGGCGCGGCTACGAGCAGTACTTC.

This chain links TRBV18 with TRBJ1-1; D unclear. This CDR3 has 14 amino acids. Germline values: CDR1 KGHSH, CDR2 LQKENI. The V end lost 1 base, the J end lost 2 bases, and 8 bases lay between the germline ends. The CDR3 DNA reads TGTGCCAGCTCACCACAGGCTTTAAACACTGAAGCTTTCTTT. It specifies CASSPQALNTEAFF.

The count of this clone is one. The V call is TRBV6-1, the J call TRBJ1-2; no clear D gene. V lost 6 bases to trimming and J lost 0 bases, with 11 bases between them. Per the germline V gene, CDR1 is MNHNS and CDR2 is SASEGT. This CDR3 has 14 residues. CDR3 in DNA: TGTGCCAGCAGACGAACTCGAGCTAACTATGGCTACACCTTC. This sequence encodes CASRRTRANYGYTF.

The chain recombines TRBV18 with TRBJ2-6; 7 nucleotides match TRBD2. CDR1 is KGHSH and CDR2 is LQKENI in the germline V gene. CDR3 length: 18 residues. After removal of 1 base from V and 0 bases from J, the junction contained 6 bases not matched to a gene. The chain's CDR3 is CASSPRGGASSGANVLTF. The CDR3 coding sequence is TGTGCCAGCTCACCACGGGGAGGGGCCAGCTCTGGGGCCAACGTCCTGACTTTC.

The chain couples TRBV5-6 to TRBJ1-2, with 9 bases identical to TRBD1. Germline loops: CDR1 SGHDT, CDR2 YYEEEE. The CDR3 has 16 residues. V shed 1 base, J shed 4 bases, and the junction held 8 bases outside the gene matches. The CDR3 reads CASSLLNGQGFYGYTF. Written as DNA, the CDR3 is TGTGCCAGCAGCTTGCTAAACGGACAGGGGTTCTATGGCTACACCTTC.

V is TRBV11-2 and J is TRBJ2-7; TRBD1 matches at 7 bases. From germline, CDR1 is SGHAT and CDR2 FQNNGV. Trimming at V came to 4 bases and at J to 2 bases, leaving 11 bases not matched to a gene. The CDR3 runs to 16 residues. The CDR3 is CASSSRPGQRAYEQYF. CDR3 DNA: TGTGCCAGCAGCTCAAGGCCGGGACAGAGAGCCTACGAGCAGTACTTC.

This clone was recorded once. V and J are TRBV27 and TRBJ1-5, with a weak D call TRBD1 (6 bases). Germline CDR1 is MNHEY and CDR2 is SMNVEV (reference sequence). This CDR3 comprises 14 residues. Trimming took off 6 bases at V and 9 bases at J, with 18 bases between the two ends. Here the CDR3 DNA reads TGTGCCAGCAGGGCCAGGGGTGCTAGGGCGCCCCAGCATTTT. This codes for CASRARGARAPQHF.

In its sample, this clone was seen once. The chain couples TRBV9 to TRBJ2-3, with 14 bases that match TRBD2. V trimming: 1 base; J trimming: 5 bases; junction bases outside the gene matches: 6. The CDR3 contains 17 residues. From germline, CDR1 is SGDLS and CDR2 YYNGEE. The CDR3 coding sequence is TGTGCCAGCAGCGTAAGACTAGCGGGGGGGCCGATAGATACGCAGTATTTT. Its translation: CASSVRLAGGPIDTQYF.

This sequence joins TRBV27 and TRBJ2-5; possibly TRBD1 for D (5 bases). The CDR3 is 16 amino acids. The germline V gene encodes CDR1 MNHEY and CDR2 SMNVEV (reference sequence). V gave up 3 bases and J gave up 5 bases, with 19 bases separating them. CDR3 residues: CASSFRWGLSRETQYF. The CDR3 coding sequence is TGTGCCAGCAGTTTCCGTTGGGGCCTTTCTCGGGAGACCCAGTACTTC.

A few counts support this clone. The chain joins TRBV18 to TRBJ2-3, with 7 bases that match TRBD1. The V segment lost 4 bases and the J segment 5 bases; nucleotides outside the gene matches: 3. Germline V CDR1 and CDR2: KGHSH, LQKENI. This CDR3 region has 13 residues. CDR3 amino acids: CASSLRDRDTQYF. In DNA, the CDR3 is TGTGCCAGCTCACTCCGGGACAGAGATACGCAGTATTTT.